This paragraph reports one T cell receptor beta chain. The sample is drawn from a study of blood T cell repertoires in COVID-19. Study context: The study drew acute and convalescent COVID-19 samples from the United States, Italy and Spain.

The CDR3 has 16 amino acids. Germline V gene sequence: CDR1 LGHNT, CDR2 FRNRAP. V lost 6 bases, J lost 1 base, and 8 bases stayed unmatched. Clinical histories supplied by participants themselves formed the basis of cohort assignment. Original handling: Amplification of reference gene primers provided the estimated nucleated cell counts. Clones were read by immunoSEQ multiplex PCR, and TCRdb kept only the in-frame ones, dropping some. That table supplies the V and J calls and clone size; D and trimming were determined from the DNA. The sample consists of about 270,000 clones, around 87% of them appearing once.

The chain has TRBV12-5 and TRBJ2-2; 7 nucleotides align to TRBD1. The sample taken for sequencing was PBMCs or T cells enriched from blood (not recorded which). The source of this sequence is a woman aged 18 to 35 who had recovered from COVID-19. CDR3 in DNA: TGTGCTAGTGGCTATGCGAGGGGGCAGAACACCGGGGAGCTGTTTTTT. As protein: CASGYARGQNTGELFF.